What follows are 21 T cell receptor beta chains derived from one specimen sequenced in a study of T cell changes during pregnancy in multiple sclerosis. The protocol was immunoSEQ multiplex PCR, while the TCRdb copy is restricted to in-frame clones and leaves out a portion. This repertoire shows roughly 53,000 clones, roughly 90% found once; its top ten account for around 2.9%. The sequenced sample was CD8+ T cells from peripheral blood mononuclear cells, obtained before pregnancy. The receptors were gathered from a female donor with multiple sclerosis, enrolled in a pregnancy study.

The chain recombines TRBV4-2 with TRBJ1-2; D ambiguous. The V gene's germline CDR1 is LGHNA and CDR2 YNFKEQ. The CDR3 covers 14 residues. V lost 4 bases, J lost 2 bases, and 11 bases lay in between. The CDR3 sequence: CASSLGEENYGYTF. The DNA for the CDR3 is TGTGCCAGCAGCCTCGGAGAGGAAAACTATGGCTACACCTTC.

The V and J genes are TRBV7-9 and TRBJ1-5; D unresolved. Germline V gives CDR1 SEHNR, CDR2 FQNEAQ (reference sequence). Trimming removed 0 bases from V and 6 bases from J, with 3 bases in between. This CDR3 is 12 amino acids long. The CDR3: CASSLAGQPQHF. CDR3 DNA sequence: TGTGCCAGCAGCTTAGCCGGTCAGCCCCAGCATTTT.

This chain connects TRBV10-3 to TRBJ2-7, with 7 bases fitting TRBD1. V was pared by 2 bases and J by 5 bases, with 15 bases of the junction left unmatched. The V gene's germline CDR1 is ENHRY and CDR2 SYGVKD. This CDR3 has 17 residues. In DNA, the CDR3 is TGTGCCATCAGTGAGCCCTACGACAGGGCGTCTCTGAACGAGCAGTACTTC. This codes for CAISEPYDRASLNEQYF.

The rearrangement joins TRBV7-9 to TRBJ2-7; 7 nucleotides agree with TRBD1. Germline-derived CDR1 and CDR2 are SEHNR and FQNEAQ (reference sequence). The CDR3 loop spans 13 amino acids. The V and J ends lost 6 bases and 5 bases, in that order; junction bases with no gene match: 7. This chain's CDR3 is CASRTGVADEQYF. The CDR3 DNA is TGTGCCAGCAGAACAGGGGTTGCGGACGAGCAGTACTTC.

The chain joins TRBV9 to TRBJ2-2; D is possibly TRBD2 (6 bases). The CDR3 runs to 16 residues. Trimming left V 0 bases short and J 4 bases short, with 13 bases between. Looked up from germline, CDR1 is SGDLS and CDR2 is YYNGEE. The CDR3 loop is CASSVASRGITGELFF. The DNA for the CDR3 is TGTGCCAGCAGCGTAGCCTCTCGGGGGATCACCGGGGAGCTGTTTTTT.

This clone occurred many times. The rearrangement links TRBV30 to TRBJ2-7; 9 bases align to TRBD1. The CDR3 runs to 16 residues. Germline values: CDR1 GTSNPN, CDR2 SVGIG (reference sequence). Trimming at V came to 0 bases and at J to 5 bases, leaving 11 bases not matched to a gene. CDR3 region: CAWSVSPGQGTDEQYF. CDR3 bases: TGTGCCTGGAGTGTATCCCCGGGACAGGGTACCGACGAGCAGTACTTC.

V and J are TRBV9 and TRBJ2-2, with D possibly being TRBD2 (7 bases). Trimming took off 3 bases at V and 1 base at J, with 13 bases between the two ends. From germline, CDR1 is SGDLS and CDR2 YYNGEE. The CDR3 loop spans 16 amino acids. As DNA, the CDR3 is TGTGCCAGCAGCGCCCGGGGGGCGGTGAACACCGGGGAGCTGTTTTTT. It codes for CASSARGAVNTGELFF. The entire variable domain, with the rest obtained from reference TRBV9 and TRBJ2-2, is as follows: DSGVTQTPKHLITATGQRVTLRCSPRSGDLSVYWYQQSLDQGLQFLIQYYNGEERAKGNILERFSAQQFPDLHSELNLSSLELGDSALYFCASSARGAVNTGELFFGEGSRLTVL.

The chain is built from TRBV7-9 and TRBJ1-1, with D unclear. Germline lookup yields CDR1 SEHNR and CDR2 FQNEAQ (reference sequence). The CDR3 is 13 residues long. V was shortened by 8 bases and J by 4 bases, with 14 bases between the two germline ends. CDR3 amino acids: CASGPAQSTEAFF. Written as DNA, the CDR3 is TGTGCCAGCGGGCCTGCCCAGAGCACTGAAGCTTTCTTT.

V gene TRBV27 combines with J gene TRBJ2-1; 7 nucleotides match TRBD1. V gave up 6 bases and J gave up 0 bases; unmatched junction bases: 5. The CDR3 has 15 amino acids. The germline V gene encodes CDR1 MNHEY and CDR2 SMNVEV (reference sequence). The CDR3 loop is CASRQTGSSYNEQFF. The CDR3 bases are TGTGCCAGCAGACAGACAGGGTCCTCCTACAATGAGCAGTTCTTC.

In its sample, this clone was seen a few times. The chain links TRBV4-3 to TRBJ1-5; no reliable D call. The length of the CDR3 is 14 residues. Per germline, CDR1 LGHNA and CDR2 YSLEER. V was pared by 0 bases and J by 8 bases, with 11 bases between. The CDR3 sequence is CASSQEFGGEPQHF. Written as DNA, the CDR3 is TGCGCCAGCAGCCAAGAATTCGGAGGTGAGCCCCAGCATTTT.

This clone was detected only once. The chain links TRBV4-3 to TRBJ2-2, with D perhaps matching TRBD1 (5 bases). Trimming removed 2 bases at V and 0 bases at J, with 10 bases between. The CDR3 runs to 16 residues. The germline gives CDR1 LGHNA, CDR2 YSLEER. The CDR3 here is CASSQLQVPNTGELFF. CDR3 coding DNA: TGCGCCAGCAGCCAACTACAGGTGCCGAACACCGGGGAGCTGTTTTTT.

The rearrangement joins TRBV21-1 to TRBJ1-2; TRBD1, the table's D call, lacks a check against the DNA. TRBV21-1 is a pseudogene. CDR3 size: 16 residues. CDR3 loop: CASSADRGPGLYGYTF. In nucleotides, the CDR3 is TGTGCCAGCAGCGCCGACAGGGGGCCCGGCCTCTATGGCTACACCTTC.

This chain uses TRBV9 with TRBJ1-4, with D unclear. The V end was cut by 3 bases, the J end by 8 bases, with 8 bases between. The germline V gene encodes CDR1 SGDLS and CDR2 YYNGEE. The CDR3 is 12 amino acids. The CDR3 region has the DNA TGTGCCAGCAGCGGCCTCCGGGAAAAACTGTTTTTT. Translated: CASSGLREKLFF.

J is TRBJ1-1 and V is TRBV6-1; D uncertain. Germline V CDR1 and CDR2: MNHNS, SASEGT. The CDR3 runs 13 residues. V lost 6 bases, J lost 3 bases, and 11 bases lay in between. CDR3 region: CASSLQAHTEAFF. The DNA for the CDR3 is TGTGCCAGCAGCCTTCAGGCCCACACTGAAGCTTTCTTT.

This chain joins TRBV6-1 and TRBJ2-7; TRBD1 matches 8 bases. Germline V CDR1 and CDR2: MNHNS, SASEGT. CDR3 length equals 14 residues. Trimming took 5 bases from V and 3 from J; bases not matched to a gene: 6. CDR3 sequence: CASSPQGAIYEQYF. The CDR3, as DNA: TGTGCCAGCAGTCCCCAGGGGGCTATCTACGAGCAGTACTTC.

The chain is built from TRBV4-1 and TRBJ2-1; 14 bases fit TRBD2. The CDR3 is made up of 16 amino acids. CDR1 and CDR2 (germline): MGHRA, YSYEKL. The V and J ends lost 3 bases and 6 bases, in that order; junction bases with no gene match: 4. This chain's CDR3 is CASSQRTSGGFNEQFF. The CDR3 nucleotides are TGCGCCAGCAGCCAGAGGACTAGCGGGGGGTTCAATGAGCAGTTCTTC.

This clone was counted once. V is TRBV18 and J is TRBJ2-7, with a tentative D call TRBD1 (6 bases). V was trimmed by 8 bases and J by 0 bases, leaving 11 bases between them. This CDR3 spans 13 amino acids. The germline V gene has CDR1 KGHSH and CDR2 LQKENI. The CDR3 coding sequence is TGTGCCAGCCACGGGGACATCTCCTACGAGCAGTACTTC. This translates into CASHGDISYEQYF.

This clone was counted a few times. Relative to the germline gene, one junction end is altered; a read error may explain this. This chain connects TRBV9 to TRBJ1-1; D unclear. CDR1 SGDLS and CDR2 YYNGEE come from the germline V gene. The length of the CDR3 is 13 residues. Here the CDR3 DNA reads TGTGCCAGCAGCGTAGGCGGGAACCCTGAAGCTTTCTTT. Its translation is CASSVGGNPEAFF.

The chain carries TRBV19 and TRBJ1-2; D is perhaps TRBD1 (5 bases). The CDR3 loop spans 14 amino acids. Per germline, CDR1 LNHDA and CDR2 SQIVND (reference sequence). Between the trimmed V and J ends, which lost 7 bases and 4 bases, there was a span of 16 bases. The CDR3 is CASTPAGISYGYTF. CDR3 sequence (DNA): TGTGCCAGTACTCCAGCAGGGATCTCCTATGGCTACACCTTC. Based on the CDR3 plus reference TRBV19 and TRBJ1-2, the full variable domain is DGGITQSPKYLFRKEGQNVTLSCEQNLNHDAMYWYRQDPGQGLRLIYYSQIVNDFQKGDIAEGYSVSREKKESFPLTVTSAQKNPTAFYLCASTPAGISYGYTFGSGTRLTVV.

This sequence joins TRBV9 and TRBJ2-5; a weak D match, TRBD2 (5 bases). Per germline, CDR1 SGDLS and CDR2 YYNGEE. Trimming left V 2 bases short and J 4 bases short, with 6 bases between. This CDR3 comprises 12 residues. This chain's CDR3 is CASSVAGETQYF. In DNA form, the CDR3 reads TGTGCCAGCAGCGTGGCGGGAGAGACCCAGTACTTC.

The table lists this clone with a count of one. The chain has TRBV11-2 and TRBJ2-5, with TRBD1 matching over 8 bases. The V gene end was trimmed by 0 bases and the J gene end by 4 bases; junction bases not matched to a gene: 4. CDR1 is SGHAT, CDR2 FQNNGV, per germline. The length of the CDR3 is 15 residues. CDR3 region: CASSLDRGTGETQYF. The CDR3 DNA is TGTGCCAGCAGCTTAGATCGCGGGACAGGAGAGACCCAGTACTTC.